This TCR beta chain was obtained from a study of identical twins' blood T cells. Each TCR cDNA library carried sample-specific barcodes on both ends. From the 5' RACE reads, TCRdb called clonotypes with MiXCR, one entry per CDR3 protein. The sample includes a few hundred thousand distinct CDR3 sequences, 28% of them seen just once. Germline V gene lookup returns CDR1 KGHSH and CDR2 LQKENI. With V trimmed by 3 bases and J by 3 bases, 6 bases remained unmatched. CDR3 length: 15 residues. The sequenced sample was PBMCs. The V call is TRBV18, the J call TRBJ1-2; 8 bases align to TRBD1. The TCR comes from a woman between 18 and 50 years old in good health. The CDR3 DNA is TGTGCCAGCTCACCTCCCGCGACAGGGGACTATGGCTACACCTTC. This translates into CASSPPATGDYGYTF.